Each of the 23 T cell receptor beta chains below was sequenced from the same sample in a study of HIV-infected patients and healthy controls (dated by TCRdb to the mid-2010s). Whole blood was used without cell fractionation, so the repertoire reflected all unsorted peripheral T cells. The method behind the library was 5' RACE. These reads were obtained on an Illumina MiSeq. 500 to 600 ng RNA was reverse transcribed with SuperScript III using primers against the alpha and beta constant regions. Separate alpha and beta chain libraries were generated by chain-specific third strand synthesis with multiplexing indices. TCRdb ran its own pipeline on the public reads, namely fastp trimming at Q25 and MiXCR clone calling, and kept in-frame beta chains. Identical CDR3 protein sequences are pooled into one entry, listed with their most common genes and DNA. In this sample the table shows more than 10,000 distinct CDR3 sequences, around 9.9% of which occur a single time. Of the sample, around 6% falls within the top ten clones.

The sequencing sample was made of blood. These receptors came from an adult in good health.

This clonotype was seen at least ten times. The V gene is TRBV7-2, the J gene TRBJ1-1, with unresolved D. The V end lost 3 bases, the J end lost 1 base, and 0 bases lay between the germline ends. The CDR3 spans 11 residues. CDR1 SGHTA and CDR2 FQGNSA come from the germline V gene. The CDR3 spells CASSLNTEAFF. For the CDR3, the DNA is TGTGCCAGCAGCTTGAACACTGAAGCTTTCTTT.

This clonotype was counted a few times. The genes are TRBV12-3 or TRBV12-4 and TRBJ2-1; 8 nucleotides align to TRBD2. The CDR3 covers 16 residues. With V trimmed by 4 bases and J by 8 bases, 13 bases remained unmatched. The CDR3 DNA reads as TGTGCCAGCAGTTCATTTGGTACGGGAGGGCTCGATGAGCAGTTCTTC. Protein: CASSSFGTGGLDEQFF.

This clonotype has ten or more counts. This chain connects TRBV3-1 to TRBJ2-5; D is ambiguous. This CDR3 spans 15 amino acids. Per the germline V gene, CDR1 is LGHDT and CDR2 is YNNKEL (reference sequence). V was shortened by 4 bases and J by 4 bases, with 16 bases between the two germline ends. The CDR3 nucleotides are TGTGCCAGCAGCCTCGGAGACACCTCCCGAGAGACCCAGTACTTC. Its protein product is CASSLGDTSRETQYF.

By sample share, this clonotype is medium-sized (0.01 to 0.1%). The chain couples TRBV29-1 to TRBJ1-1; D is ambiguous. Germline CDR1 is SQVTM and CDR2 is ANQGSEA. V lost 6 bases, J lost 4 bases, and 12 bases lay in between. CDR3 size: 12 residues. This CDR3 reads CSVEGYGTEAFF. The CDR3, as DNA: TGCAGCGTGGAGGGATACGGCACTGAAGCTTTCTTT. The complete variable domain, with remaining parts taken from reference TRBV29-1 and TRBJ1-1, reads SAVISQKPSRDICQRGTSLTIQCQVDSQVTMMFWYRQQPGQSLTLIATANQGSEATYESGFVIDKFPISRPNLTFSTLTVSNMSPEDSSIYLCSVEGYGTEAFFGQGTRLTVV.

The V call is TRBV29-1, the J call TRBJ2-7, with 10 positions matching TRBD2. The ends lost 1 base at V and 0 bases at J; junction bases unmatched: 12. Germline-derived CDR1 and CDR2 are SQVTM and ANQGSEA. CDR3 length: 18 residues. CDR3 in amino acids: CSVEGPSGSTPSSYEQYF. DNA for the CDR3: TGCAGCGTTGAAGGTCCTAGCGGGAGTACCCCGAGCTCCTACGAGCAGTACTTC.

There are many counts of this clonotype. V usage is TRBV19 and J usage is TRBJ1-5; D gene uncertain. Trimming pared 6 bases from V and 4 bases from J, leaving 16 bases between. The length of the CDR3 is 15 residues. Germline CDR1 reads LNHDA; CDR2 reads SQIVND (reference sequence). Here the CDR3 DNA reads TGTGCCAGTAGGACGTCCGGCAGGTCTAATCAGCCCCAGCATTTT. This codes for CASRTSGRSNQPQHF.

This clonotype qualifies as medium-sized (0.01 to 0.1%). The rearrangement links TRBV3-1 to TRBJ2-6; D is uncertain. CDR1 and CDR2 (germline): LGHDT, YNNKEL (reference sequence). Trimming cost V 9 bases and J 1 base, with 13 bases left between them. There are 15 residues in the CDR3. CDR3 bases: TGTGCCAGTCTTTGGTCTGAGTCTGGGGCCAACGTCCTGACTTTC. Encoded protein: CASLWSESGANVLTF.

This clonotype was recorded many times. The chain couples TRBV7-9 to TRBJ2-7; tentatively, D is TRBD1 or TRBD2 (5 bases each). The CDR3 length is 17 residues. Trimming cost V 5 bases and J 4 bases, with 24 bases left between them. Germline V lookup: CDR1 SEHNR, CDR2 FQNEAQ (reference sequence). The CDR3 region is CASSTVRGDGHLYEQYF. DNA of the CDR3: TGTGCCAGCAGCACGGTCCGGGGAGACGGACACCTATACGAGCAGTACTTC.

This clonotype came up many times. The V call is TRBV28, the J call TRBJ2-7; the D gene is possibly TRBD1 (7 bases). V was trimmed by 2 bases and J by 6 bases, leaving 17 bases between them. The CDR3 has 15 residues. Germline V gene sequence: CDR1 MDHEN, CDR2 SYDVKM. CDR3 sequence (DNA): TGTGCCAGCAGTTTACACGCAGGGGGGCGGCTCGAGCAGTACTTC. It encodes CASSLHAGGRLEQYF.

A single count supports this clonotype. This chain links TRBV27 with TRBJ1-6; D call uncertain. Germline CDR1 and CDR2: MNHEY and SMNVEV (reference sequence). The CDR3 is 17 amino acids. V lost 2 bases and J 7 bases, leaving 18 bases between the germline ends. In DNA form, the CDR3 reads TGTGCCAGCAGTTTAAAGCCGGGTAGAGACCGGAATTCACCCCTCCACTTT. Its translation is CASSLKPGRDRNSPLHF.

In this sample, this clonotype turned up many times. The CDR3 loop reads CASSLRGLRGYTF. The DNA of the CDR3 is TGTGCCAGCAGTCTGAGGGGGCTTCGTGGCTACACCTTC. This sequence joins TRBV28 and TRBJ1-2, with 7 bases matching TRBD1. Germline V gene data show CDR1 as MDHEN and CDR2 as SYDVKM. Unmatched junction bases numbered 7, after V lost 5 bases and J lost 7 bases. The CDR3 has 13 amino acids.

This clonotype came up many times. V gene TRBV14 combines with J gene TRBJ1-2; D remains ambiguous. Germline CDR1 is SGHDN and CDR2 is FVKESK. CDR3 length: 12 amino acids. Trimming shortened V by 1 base and J by 7 bases, and 7 bases separated the two germline ends. The DNA of the CDR3 is TGTGCCAGCAGCCAAGCGAGGTTTGGCTACACCTTC. This sequence encodes CASSQARFGYTF.

The gene calls are TRBV6-2 or TRBV6-3 and TRBJ2-1, with 10 nucleotides matching TRBD2. The V gene's germline CDR1 is MNHEY and CDR2 SVGEGT. J lost 6 bases, V lost 2 bases, and 7 bases had no gene match. The CDR3 loop spans 16 amino acids. DNA of the CDR3: TGTGCCAGCAGTTACGGCAGCGGGAGGGCCCGCAATGAGCAGTTCTTC. Amino acids: CASSYGSGRARNEQFF.

The chain has TRBV28 and TRBJ2-2; 8 nucleotides line up with TRBD1. The germline CDR1 and CDR2 sequences are MDHEN and SYDVKM. V trimming: 7 bases; J trimming: 0 bases; junction bases outside the gene matches: 16. This CDR3 is built from 19 residues. CDR3 loop: CASTTVMGRGPANTGELFF. CDR3 in DNA: TGTGCCAGCACCACAGTCATGGGCAGGGGGCCCGCGAACACCGGGGAGCTGTTTTTT.

This sequence joins TRBV20-1 and TRBJ2-6; 7 nucleotides line up with TRBD2. The CDR3 has 18 amino acids. CDR1 and CDR2 (germline): DFQATT, SNEGSKA (reference sequence). Unmatched junction bases numbered 8, after V lost 0 bases and J lost 0 bases. The CDR3 DNA is TGCAGTGCTAGAGATTTTAAGCGGGGATCCTCTGGGGCCAACGTCCTGACTTTC. It yields the protein CSARDFKRGSSGANVLTF.

This clonotype was counted ten times or more. The rearrangement links TRBV6-1 to TRBJ2-1, with unresolved D. Germline CDR1 and CDR2: MNHNS and SASEGT. Trimming removed 2 bases at V and 7 bases at J, with 9 bases between. The CDR3 length is 13 residues. The chain's CDR3 is CASSEFGGNEQFF. The DNA of the CDR3 is TGTGCCAGCAGTGAATTTGGCGGAAATGAGCAGTTCTTC.

This clonotype was counted many times. This chain links TRBV27 with TRBJ2-2; maybe TRBD2 (6 bases). The CDR3 is 14 residues long. Germline V gene sequence: CDR1 MNHEY, CDR2 SMNVEV (reference sequence). The V end lost 5 bases, the J end lost 2 bases, and 9 bases lay between the germline ends. The CDR3 reads CASSPGLNTGELFF. The CDR3 DNA sequence: TGTGCCAGCAGTCCCGGACTAAACACCGGGGAGCTGTTTTTT.

The V call is TRBV7-9, the J call TRBJ1-3; D unresolved. V lost 0 bases, J lost 6 bases, and 9 bases lay in between. Germline V CDR1 and CDR2: SEHNR, FQNEAQ (reference sequence). The CDR3 is made up of 14 amino acids. CDR3 DNA sequence: TGTGCCAGCAGCTTAGCGGGGATCGAAAACACCATATATTTT. Translated, it gives CASSLAGIENTIYF.

This clonotype is medium-sized by share. This sequence joins TRBV7-2 and TRBJ1-5; D is unresolved. This CDR3 spans 13 amino acids. Germline V CDR1 and CDR2: SGHTA, FQGNSA. Trimming removed 4 bases from V and 3 bases from J, with 7 bases in between. CDR3 protein: CASSSDLNQPQHF. Written as DNA, the CDR3 is TGTGCCAGCAGCTCGGATCTCAATCAGCCCCAGCATTTT.

By share, this clonotype ranks as medium-sized. The CDR3 sequence is CASSQVPPSGTSYEQYF. The CDR3 DNA sequence: TGCGCCAGCAGCCAAGTCCCTCCTAGCGGGACCTCCTACGAGCAGTACTTC. The rearrangement joins TRBV4-1 to TRBJ2-7; 9 bases align to TRBD2. J gave up 0 bases and V 1 base, and 7 bases lay outside the gene matches. Per germline, CDR1 MGHRA and CDR2 YSYEKL. The CDR3 consists of 17 residues.

Within the sample, this clonotype is medium-sized. V is TRBV7-9 and J is TRBJ2-5; TRBD2 might be the D (6 bases). V was trimmed by 7 bases and J by 5 bases, leaving 8 bases between them. The V gene's germline CDR1 is SEHNR and CDR2 FQNEAQ (reference sequence). The length of the CDR3 is 11 residues. CDR3 amino acids: CASNRGETQYF. The CDR3 DNA is TGTGCCAGCAATCGGGGGGAGACCCAGTACTTC.

The chain uses TRBV4-1 and TRBJ2-2; D not certain. Trimming shortened V by 1 base and J by 6 bases, and 12 bases separated the two germline ends. The germline V gene encodes CDR1 MGHRA and CDR2 YSYEKL. CDR3 length equals 15 residues. CDR3 in DNA: TGCGCCAGCAGCCAAGGCCCCGCCCCGGCCGGGGAGCTGTTTTTT. Amino acids: CASSQGPAPAGELFF.

This clonotype was observed at least ten times. This chain joins TRBV20-1 and TRBJ2-3, with 9 bases that match TRBD2. Germline CDR1 DFQATT, CDR2 SNEGSKA (reference sequence). This CDR3 region has 19 residues. V trimming: 2 bases; J trimming: 0 bases; junction bases outside the gene matches: 15. The CDR3 bases are TGCAGTGCTAGACGATCGACTTTAAATAGCGGGAGCAGCACAGATACGCAGTATTTT. Its protein is CSARRSTLNSGSSTDTQYF.